This T cell receptor beta chain is drawn from a study of T cells in severe cutaneous drug reactions. Study background: A European registry, Taiwan and Thailand supplied patients during about 2010 to 2019.

Remarks on this clonotype: The target antigen is unknown.

The donors had carbamazepine-induced Stevens-Johnson syndrome or toxic epidermal necrolysis. CDR1 SEHNR and CDR2 FQNEAQ come from the germline V gene (reference sequence). CDR3 length: 16 amino acids. Overall study results and limits: Carbamazepine-induced Stevens-Johnson syndrome or toxic epidermal necrolysis patients showed strongly raised TRBV12-4, 30% to 40% in blister cells and 4% to 6% in PBMC.

Bulk and single-cell libraries used iRepertoire multiplex PCR with TCR subtype-specific primers. TCRdb reanalyzed the multiplex PCR reads, giving one entry per CDR3 protein sequence and no DNA. This table holds around 1,200 distinct CDR3 sequences. The origin of this receptor is a human donor with Stevens-Johnson syndrome, a severe cutaneous drug reaction. The chain combines TRBV7-9 with TRBJ2-1; TCRdb's assignment of TRBD1 cannot be checked, as there is no DNA. Sequencing was done on a sample of cells from a skin blister. The CDR3 is CASSFFASTARDEQFF.